The present T cell receptor (beta chain) was sequenced within a study of beta chain features in type 1 diabetes. Expressed TCRB transcripts got sequenced, as all isolated RNA was reverse transcribed. Assay used: immunoSEQ multiplex PCR; TCRdb lists only in-frame clones, some missing. There are about 300,000 clones in the sample; 13% occur only once, and roughly 0.015% lies in the top ten. CDR3 length: 11 residues. The V gene's germline CDR1 is DFQATT and CDR2 SNEGSKA (reference sequence). Trimming left V 3 bases short and J 7 bases short, with 7 bases between. This clone showed up just a few times. Its antigen is unknown. Study-level findings and limits: All four CD4+ subsets from Type 1 diabetes patients carried moderately but significantly shorter TCRB CDR3s.

This TCR was sampled from a woman under 30 with type 1 diabetes. The chain couples TRBV20-1 to TRBJ2-1, with D uncertain. Sequenced material: naive CD4+ T cells from blood. CDR3 bases: TGCAGTGCTAGTGCCCAGAATGAGCAGTTCTTC. Protein sequence: CSASAQNEQFF.